Following are 8 T cell receptor beta chains from one sample sequenced in a study of T cell repertoires in cytomegalovirus infection. MiXCR, applied by TCRdb to the reads, yields one record per CDR3 protein. The sample contains under 800,000 distinct CDR3 sequences, roughly 26% of which appear only once. The sample was CD8+ T cells from PBMCs. The source is a human donor in good health (CMV status not recorded). Some clones in this sample may be carry-over from other donors' samples.

The chain recombines TRBV28 with TRBJ2-3; TRBD1 might be the D (6 bases). Germline loops: CDR1 MDHEN, CDR2 SYDVKM. Trimming removed 4 bases from V and 4 bases from J, with 15 bases in between. The CDR3 consists of 15 residues. CDR3 DNA: TGTGCCAGCAGTTCCCCTGGGGGCGAATCAGATACGCAGTATTTT. Translation: CASSSPGGESDTQYF.

This clonotype has ten or more counts. V usage is TRBV7-2 and J usage is TRBJ2-1; no clear D. The ends were cut back, 6 bases at V and 8 bases at J, with 14 bases in the middle. The CDR3 is 13 amino acids. CDR1 and CDR2 (germline): SGHTA, FQGNSA. This CDR3 reads CASRTDVSHEQFF. As DNA, the CDR3 is TGTGCCAGCAGAACGGATGTGTCCCATGAGCAGTTCTTC. The full variable domain, in which reference TRBV7-2 and TRBJ2-1 provide the parts outside the CDR3, is GAGVSQSPSNKVTEKGKDVELRCDPISGHTALYWYRQSLGQGLEFLIYFQGNSAPDKSGLPSDRFSAERTGGSVSTLTIQRTQQEDSAVYLCASRTDVSHEQFFGPGTRLTVL.

The chain links TRBV20-1 to TRBJ2-2; D may correspond to TRBD1 or TRBD2 (5 bases each). The V gene's germline CDR1 is DFQATT and CDR2 SNEGSKA (reference sequence). Between the trimmed V and J ends, which lost 5 bases and 9 bases, there was a span of 19 bases. This CDR3 spans 14 amino acids. CDR3 in DNA: TGCAGTGCTCGGGGACCGGATGGATTCCGGGAGCTGTTTTTT. It is translated as CSARGPDGFRELFF.

V usage is TRBV6-6 and J usage is TRBJ2-2; no definite D call. From germline, CDR1 is MNHNY and CDR2 SVGAGI (reference sequence). CDR3 length: 16 amino acids. Trimming left V 1 base short and J 0 bases short, with 9 bases between. The CDR3 bases are TGTGCCAGCAGTTACTACAAACCCGCGAACACCGGGGAGCTGTTTTTT. This encodes CASSYYKPANTGELFF.

The CDR3 is CASSSFDGTDTQYF. The CDR3 nucleotides read TGTGCCAGCAGTTCTTTTGACGGCACAGATACGCAGTATTTT. The J gene is TRBJ2-3, the V gene TRBV27; the D is unclear. Germline V CDR1 and CDR2: MNHEY, SMNVEV (reference sequence). V lost 4 bases, J lost 1 base, and 9 bases lay in between. CDR3 length: 14 residues.

This chain connects TRBV7-6 to TRBJ2-7, with a possible D match to TRBD1 (6 bases). The length of the CDR3 is 13 residues. The V end lost 4 bases, the J end lost 10 bases, and 17 bases lay between the germline ends. Germline values: CDR1 SGHVS, CDR2 FNYEAQ. CDR3 coding DNA: TGTGCCAGCAGCTCATTACAGGGAATCGAACAGTACTTC. Translating it yields CASSSLQGIEQYF.

This clonotype was picked up a small number of times. This chain connects TRBV29-1 to TRBJ2-1, with D perhaps being TRBD1 or TRBD2 (5 bases each). V lost 6 bases, J lost 2 bases, and 17 bases lay in between. The germline gives CDR1 SQVTM, CDR2 ANQGSEA. The CDR3 spans 15 residues. CDR3 sequence (DNA): TGCAGCGTAGTCCCCCGGGTGGGACCCTACAATGAGCAGTTCTTC. Translated: CSVVPRVGPYNEQFF.

The CDR3, as DNA: TGCAGTGTCCTCAGGGTTGGGGACACTGAAGCTTTCTTT. Protein sequence: CSVLRVGDTEAFF. This sequence joins TRBV20-1 and TRBJ1-1; possibly TRBD1 for D (5 bases). The germline CDR1 and CDR2 sequences are DFQATT and SNEGSKA (reference sequence). Trimming stripped 7 bases from V and 3 bases from J, with 15 bases between. The CDR3 has 13 amino acids.